The rows below give T cell receptor beta chains drawn from one sample of a study of hypomethylating agent response in myelodysplastic syndrome. Method: immunoSEQ multiplex PCR; TCRdb's copy keeps in-frame clones and lacks some. Among about 5,100 clones listed, around 81% were seen once. Sequenced here: bone marrow, sampled before or after starting hypomethylating agent treatment for myelodysplastic syndrome (not recorded which). The origin of the receptors is a human donor with myelodysplastic syndrome. CDR3s include the opening cysteine and the closing phenylalanine or tryptophan. A D gene is named only where the DNA matches it firmly. Clone size is shown for a subset of rows, as once, few, many or a class of expanded clone.

cdr3_nt cdr3_aa j_call d_call clone_size cdr3_length v_call
TGTGCCAGCAGCAGAGAGGGGGACAGGCCCCGAGAGCAGTACTTC CASSREGDRPREQYF TRBJ2-7 TRBD1 - 15 TRBV7-9
TGTGCCAGCAGTTTGGGACAGGGATCCTACGAGCAGTACTTC CASSLGQGSYEQYF TRBJ2-7 TRBD1 - 14 TRBV27
TGTGCCAGCAGAATGGACAGGACAACAGATACGCAGTATTTT CASRMDRTTDTQYF TRBJ2-3 TRBD1 - 14 TRBV27
TGCGCCAGCAGTGTGGTCGGGACAGGGTGGTCCTACAATGAGCAGTTCTTC CASSVVGTGWSYNEQFF TRBJ2-1 TRBD1 - 17 TRBV10-1
TGTGCCAGTAGTGGAGGACAGGGTTCGGCATATAACACTGAAGCTTTCTTT CASSGGQGSAYNTEAFF TRBJ1-1 TRBD1 - 17 TRBV19
TGTGCCAGCAACAGACAGGGTAATTCACCCCTCCACTTT CASNRQGNSPLHF TRBJ1-6 - - 13 TRBV21-1
TGTGCCAGCAGTCGGGAGCTCTCCTACGAGCAGTACTTC CASSRELSYEQYF TRBJ2-7 - few 13 TRBV6-1
TGTGCCTGGAGGCCCTTAACAGGGGGAAGGACTGAAGCTTTCTTT CAWRPLTGGRTEAFF TRBJ1-1 TRBD1 once 15 TRBV30
TGTGCCAGTAGTATAGCGAGGAGTGGGAATCAGCCCCAGCATTTT CASSIARSGNQPQHF TRBJ1-5 - - 15 TRBV19
TGCGCCAGCAAGGCAGGGAATGACAATGAGCAGTTCTTC CASKAGNDNEQFF TRBJ2-1 - - 13 TRBV10-2
TGTGCCAGCAGCTTAGGACAGTCCTACGAGCAGTACTTC CASSLGQSYEQYF TRBJ2-7 - - 13 TRBV5-6
TGTGCCAGCAGCGTTCAAAACAGGGGAAATATCCACTTT CASSVQNRGNIHF TRBJ1-6 TRBD1 few 13 TRBV16
TGCGCCAGCAGCCAATGGGTTACCGGGACAGGGGAGGACGAGCAGTACTTC CASSQWVTGTGEDEQYF TRBJ2-7 TRBD1 large 17 TRBV4-1
TGTGCCAGCAGCTTCCAGGGGACTAAGGGCTACACCTTC CASSFQGTKGYTF TRBJ1-2 - - 13 TRBV5-6
TGTGCCAGCAGCTTAAGGTACGGCAGCTCCAACTATGGCTACACCTTC CASSLRYGSSNYGYTF TRBJ1-2 - once 16 TRBV7-2
TGTGCCAGTAGTATAGCGAGGGGGATTGGGAGGACAGATACGCAGTATTTT CASSIARGIGRTDTQYF TRBJ2-3 - - 17 TRBV19
TGTGCCAGCAGCTTAGTTGCGACGATGGGGGCCTCCTACGAGCAGTACTTC CASSLVATMGASYEQYF TRBJ2-7 - - 17 TRBV11-3
TGTGCCAGCAGTTCCCCCCGGGACAGCTATGGCTACACCTTC CASSSPRDSYGYTF TRBJ1-2 TRBD1 - 14 TRBV6-5
TGCGCCAGCAGTCGGGGCGGCACTTCCCAAGAGACCCAGTACTTC CASSRGGTSQETQYF TRBJ2-5 - - 15 TRBV5-1
TGTGCCTGGAGTCCCCAAGGGGCCTATGGCTACACCTTC CAWSPQGAYGYTF TRBJ1-2 - - 13 TRBV30
TGTGCCAGCAGTTACTTGGGAGATTCACCCCTCCACTTT CASSYLGDSPLHF TRBJ1-6 - - 13 TRBV6-6
TGTGCCAGCAGTTACGGCGGGGGAAGAAACACTGAAGCTTTCTTT CASSYGGGRNTEAFF TRBJ1-1 - few 15 TRBV6-6
TGTGCCAGCAGTGAATCCGAGAGTGCAGGCAAGGGTCAGCCCCAGCATTTT CASSESESAGKGQPQHF TRBJ1-5 - - 17 TRBV6-1
TGTGCCAGCAGCTGGGGACAGGGTTCCTACAATGAGCAGTTCTTC CASSWGQGSYNEQFF TRBJ2-1 TRBD1 - 15 TRBV5-4
TGCGCCAGCAGCTTGGGTGGGCCCGGGGCCAACGTCCTGACTTTC CASSLGGPGANVLTF TRBJ2-6 - - 15 TRBV5-1
TGTGCCAGCAGGAGGGACAGGGATCGGGATCAGCCCCAGCATTTT CASRRDRDRDQPQHF TRBJ1-5 TRBD1 - 15 TRBV27
TGTGCCAGCAGCCAATTCGGTACGCAGTATTTT CASSQFGTQYF TRBJ2-3 - - 11 TRBV14
TGTGCCAGCAGTGAACAGGGGGGCTCCTATAATTCACCCCTCCACTTT CASSEQGGSYNSPLHF TRBJ1-6 TRBD1 - 16 TRBV2
TGTGCCAGCAGAATTCAGAACACTGAAGCTTTCTTT CASRIQNTEAFF TRBJ1-1 - - 12 TRBV11-2
TGTGCCAGCAGCTTAGCGCGAACTAGCGGCGCAGATACGCAGTATTTT CASSLARTSGADTQYF TRBJ2-3 TRBD2 - 16 TRBV11-1